This T cell receptor (beta chain) came from a study of blood T cell repertoires in COVID-19. The overall study: Donors in the United States, Italy and Spain gave samples during acute or convalescent COVID-19. PBMCs, B-cell-depleted T cells, or T cells were the source of the cDNA or gDNA that made up the material.

This CDR3 contains 14 residues. Germline CDR1 KGHSH, CDR2 LQKENI. Deletions cut 3 bases from V and 6 bases from J, with 14 bases between. Source study methods: Estimation of nucleated cell counts relied on the amplification of reference gene primers. Assay: immunoSEQ multiplex PCR; the TCRdb copy retains only in-frame clones and omits some. V and J calls and clone size are given by that table; D and trimming were obtained from the DNA. The table shows approximately 160,000 clones, with about 88% occurring only once. The sample was peripheral blood. This receptor was taken from a man aged 55 to 70 with active or convalescent COVID-19. This chain joins TRBV18 and TRBJ1-1; the D is unclear. This CDR3 is CASSPGGKGSEAFF. The CDR3 DNA sequence: TGTGCCAGCTCACCGGGCGGGAAGGGATCTGAAGCTTTCTTT.